The T cell receptor beta chain described here comes from a study of Tregs in tolerant kidney transplant recipients. J gave up 2 bases and V 3 bases, and 4 bases lay outside the gene matches. The CDR3 totals 14 residues. Germline V lookup: CDR1 SGHAT, CDR2 FQNNGV. With respect to this clone: The antigen remains unidentified.

The study, taken as a whole, reports: This study did not directly address biological reproducibility.

Generated by immunoSEQ multiplex PCR, the TCRdb table keeps only in-frame clones and is missing some. The sample contains 15,000 to 17,000 clones, around 90% of which appear only once. This receptor was obtained from a human donor in good health. The specimen was CD8+ T cells from blood. V usage is TRBV11-2 and J usage is TRBJ2-7; 7 bases match TRBD1. The chain's CDR3 is CASSLGTATYEQYF. The CDR3 DNA sequence: TGTGCCAGCAGCTTGGGGACAGCGACCTACGAGCAGTACTTC.